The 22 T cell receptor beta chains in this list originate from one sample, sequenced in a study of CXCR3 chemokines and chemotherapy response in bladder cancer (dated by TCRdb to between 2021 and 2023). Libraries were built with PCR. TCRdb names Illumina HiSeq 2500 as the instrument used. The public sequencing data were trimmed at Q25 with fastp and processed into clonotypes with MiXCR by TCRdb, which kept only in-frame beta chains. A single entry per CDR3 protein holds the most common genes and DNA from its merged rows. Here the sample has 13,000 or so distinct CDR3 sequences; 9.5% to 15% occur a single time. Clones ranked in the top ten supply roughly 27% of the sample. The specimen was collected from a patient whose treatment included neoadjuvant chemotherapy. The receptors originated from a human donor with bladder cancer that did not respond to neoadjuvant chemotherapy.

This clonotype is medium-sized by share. The CDR3 nucleotides are TGTGCCAGCAGCTTAGCCCCCGGGCGGACAGACACAGATACGCAGTATTTT. It specifies CASSLAPGRTDTDTQYF. This rearrangement joins TRBV13 to TRBJ2-3, with D maybe TRBD1 (6 bases). V lost 1 base and J 2 bases, leaving 16 bases between the germline ends. The germline CDR1 and CDR2 sequences are PRHDT and FYEKMQ (reference sequence). The CDR3 runs 17 residues.

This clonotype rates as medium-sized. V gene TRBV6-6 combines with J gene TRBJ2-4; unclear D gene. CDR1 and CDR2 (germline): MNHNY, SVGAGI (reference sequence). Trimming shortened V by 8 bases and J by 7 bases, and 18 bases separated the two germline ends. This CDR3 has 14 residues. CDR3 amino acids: CASRNGRNGNIQYF. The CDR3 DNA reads TGTGCCAGCCGTAATGGAAGAAATGGGAACATTCAGTACTTC.

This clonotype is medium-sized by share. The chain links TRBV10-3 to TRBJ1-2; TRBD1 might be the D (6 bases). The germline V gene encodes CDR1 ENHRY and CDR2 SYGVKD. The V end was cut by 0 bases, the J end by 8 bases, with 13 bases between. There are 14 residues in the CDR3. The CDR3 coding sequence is TGTGCCATCAGTGAGTCGATACCAGGGGAGGGCTACACCTTC. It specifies CAISESIPGEGYTF.

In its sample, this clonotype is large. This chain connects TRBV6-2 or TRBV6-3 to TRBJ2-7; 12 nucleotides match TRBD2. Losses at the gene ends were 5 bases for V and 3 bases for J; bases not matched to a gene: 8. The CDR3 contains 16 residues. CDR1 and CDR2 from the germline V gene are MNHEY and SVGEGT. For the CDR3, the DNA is TGTGCCAGCAGTCCCCCCGGACTAGCGGGGTACTACGAGCAGTACTTC. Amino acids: CASSPPGLAGYYEQYF.

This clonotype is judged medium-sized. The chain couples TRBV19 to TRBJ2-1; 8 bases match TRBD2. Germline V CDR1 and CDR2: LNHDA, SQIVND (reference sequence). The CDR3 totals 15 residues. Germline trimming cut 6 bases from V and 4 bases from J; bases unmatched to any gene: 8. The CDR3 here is CASSPTSGSYNEQFF. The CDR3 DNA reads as TGTGCCAGTAGCCCCACTAGCGGCTCTTACAATGAGCAGTTCTTC. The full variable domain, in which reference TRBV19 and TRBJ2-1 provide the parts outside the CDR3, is DGGITQSPKYLFRKEGQNVTLSCEQNLNHDAMYWYRQDPGQGLRLIYYSQIVNDFQKGDIAEGYSVSREKKESFPLTVTSAQKNPTAFYLCASSPTSGSYNEQFFGPGTRLTVL.

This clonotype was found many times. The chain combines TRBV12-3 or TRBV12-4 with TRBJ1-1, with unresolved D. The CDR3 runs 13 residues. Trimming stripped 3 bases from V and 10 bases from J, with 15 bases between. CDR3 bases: TGTGCCAGCAGTTTGGACCGTGGTGGGTTAGCTTTCTTT. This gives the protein CASSLDRGGLAFF.

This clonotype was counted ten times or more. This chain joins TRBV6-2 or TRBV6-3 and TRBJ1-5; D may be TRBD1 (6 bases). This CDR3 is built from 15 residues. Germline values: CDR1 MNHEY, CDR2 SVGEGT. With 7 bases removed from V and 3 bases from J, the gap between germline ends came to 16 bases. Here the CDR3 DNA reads TGTGCCAGCACTGGGGGCGTTAGGTACAATCAGCCCCAGCATTTT. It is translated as CASTGGVRYNQPQHF.

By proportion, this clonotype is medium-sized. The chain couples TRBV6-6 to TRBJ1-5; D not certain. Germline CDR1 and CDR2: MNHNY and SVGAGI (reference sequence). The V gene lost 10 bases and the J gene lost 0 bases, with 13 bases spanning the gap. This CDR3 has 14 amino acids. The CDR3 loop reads CATQLDGSNQPQHF. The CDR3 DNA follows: TGTGCCACCCAATTAGACGGTAGCAATCAGCCCCAGCATTTT.

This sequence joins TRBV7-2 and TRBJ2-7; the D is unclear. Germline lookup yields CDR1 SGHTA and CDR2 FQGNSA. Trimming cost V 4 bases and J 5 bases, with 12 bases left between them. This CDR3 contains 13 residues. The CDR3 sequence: CASSSPGRDEQYF. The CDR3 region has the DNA TGTGCCAGCAGCTCGCCCGGACGTGACGAGCAGTACTTC.

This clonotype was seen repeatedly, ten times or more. CDR3 nucleotides: TGTGCCAGCAGTTACGGGATAGCGGGGGGGCTCGGGCAGTTCTTC. Protein product: CASSYGIAGGLGQFF. V is TRBV6-2 or TRBV6-3 and J is TRBJ2-1; TRBD2 agrees at 11 bases. CDR1 and CDR2 from the germline V gene are MNHEY and SVGEGT. CDR3 length: 15 residues. V was clipped by 2 bases and J by 12 bases; unmatched bases: 9.

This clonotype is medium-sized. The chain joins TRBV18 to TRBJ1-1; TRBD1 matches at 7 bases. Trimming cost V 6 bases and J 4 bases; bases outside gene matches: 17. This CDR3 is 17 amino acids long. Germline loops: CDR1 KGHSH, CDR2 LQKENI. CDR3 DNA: TGTGCCAGCTCCCCCGTGGAGGGGGCTCAGTTTAGCACTGAAGCTTTCTTT. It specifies CASSPVEGAQFSTEAFF.

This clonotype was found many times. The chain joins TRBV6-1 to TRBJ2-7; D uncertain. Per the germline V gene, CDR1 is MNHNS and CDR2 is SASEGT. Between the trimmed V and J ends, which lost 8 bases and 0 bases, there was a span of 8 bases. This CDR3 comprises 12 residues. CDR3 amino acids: CASSKDSYEQYF. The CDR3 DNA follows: TGTGCCAGCTCCAAGGACTCCTACGAGCAGTACTTC.

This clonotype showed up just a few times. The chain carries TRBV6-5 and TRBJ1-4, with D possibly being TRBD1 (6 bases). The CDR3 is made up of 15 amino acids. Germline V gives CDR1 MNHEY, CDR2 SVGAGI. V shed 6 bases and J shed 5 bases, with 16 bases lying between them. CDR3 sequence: CASRSQTGPNEKLFF. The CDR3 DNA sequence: TGTGCCAGCAGATCCCAGACAGGACCAAATGAAAAACTGTTTTTT.

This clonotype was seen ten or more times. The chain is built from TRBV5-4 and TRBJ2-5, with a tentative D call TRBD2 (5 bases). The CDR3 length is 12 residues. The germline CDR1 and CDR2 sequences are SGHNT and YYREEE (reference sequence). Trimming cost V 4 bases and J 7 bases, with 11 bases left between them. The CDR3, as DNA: TGTGCCAGCAGCACTTCTGAGGGGACCCAGTACTTC. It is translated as CASSTSEGTQYF.

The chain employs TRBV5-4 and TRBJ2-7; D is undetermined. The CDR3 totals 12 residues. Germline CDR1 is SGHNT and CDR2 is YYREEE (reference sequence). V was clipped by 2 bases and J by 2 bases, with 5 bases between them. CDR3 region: CASSLAPYEQYF. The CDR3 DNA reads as TGTGCCAGCAGCTTAGCCCCCTACGAGCAGTACTTC. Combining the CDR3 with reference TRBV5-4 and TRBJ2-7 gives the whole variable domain ETGVTQSPTHLIKTRGQQVTLRCSSQSGHNTVSWYQQALGQGPQFIFQYYREEENGRGNFPPRFSGLQFPNYSSELNVNALELDDSALYLCASSLAPYEQYFGPGTRLTVT.

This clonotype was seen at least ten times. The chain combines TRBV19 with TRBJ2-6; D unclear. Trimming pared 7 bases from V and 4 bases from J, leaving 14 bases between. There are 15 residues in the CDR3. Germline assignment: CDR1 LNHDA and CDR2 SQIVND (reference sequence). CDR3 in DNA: TGTGCCAGTACCCACCTAAGTTCGGGGGCCAACGTCCTGACTTTC. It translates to CASTHLSSGANVLTF.

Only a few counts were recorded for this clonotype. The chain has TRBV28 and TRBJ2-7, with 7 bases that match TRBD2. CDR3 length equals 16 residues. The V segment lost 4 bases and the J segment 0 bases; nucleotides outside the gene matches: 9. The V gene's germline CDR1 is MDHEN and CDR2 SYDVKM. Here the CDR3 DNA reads TGTGCCAGCAGTTCCCTTGGAGCGGGACGCTCCTACGAGCAGTACTTC. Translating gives CASSSLGAGRSYEQYF.

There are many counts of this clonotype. CDR3 bases: TGTGCCAGCAGTTTGGACAGTAATGAGCAGTTCTTC. Its protein product is CASSLDSNEQFF. This sequence joins TRBV28 and TRBJ2-1, with D possibly being TRBD1 (6 bases). CDR3 length: 12 residues. Per germline, CDR1 MDHEN and CDR2 SYDVKM. Trimming stripped 3 bases from V and 7 bases from J, with 7 bases between. Full variable domain (outside the CDR3, taken from reference TRBV28 and TRBJ2-1): DVKVTQSSRYLVKRTGEKVFLECVQDMDHENMFWYRQDPGLGLRLIYFSYDVKMKEKGDIPEGYSVSREKKERFSLILESASTNQTSMYLCASSLDSNEQFFGPGTRLTVL.

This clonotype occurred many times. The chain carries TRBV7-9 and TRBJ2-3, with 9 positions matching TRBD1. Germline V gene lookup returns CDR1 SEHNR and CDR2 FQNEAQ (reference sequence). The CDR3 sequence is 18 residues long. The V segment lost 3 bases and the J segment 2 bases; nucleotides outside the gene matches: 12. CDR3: CASSLSPLQGAITDTQYF. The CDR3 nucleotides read TGTGCCAGCAGCTTGTCGCCGTTACAGGGGGCGATCACAGATACGCAGTATTTT.

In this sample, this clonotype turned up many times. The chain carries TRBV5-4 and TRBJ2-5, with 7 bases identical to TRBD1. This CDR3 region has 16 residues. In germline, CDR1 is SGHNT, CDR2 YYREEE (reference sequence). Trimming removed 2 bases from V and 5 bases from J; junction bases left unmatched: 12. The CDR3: CASSFIGQGVGETQYF. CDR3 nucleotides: TGTGCCAGCAGCTTTATCGGGCAGGGGGTGGGGGAGACCCAGTACTTC.

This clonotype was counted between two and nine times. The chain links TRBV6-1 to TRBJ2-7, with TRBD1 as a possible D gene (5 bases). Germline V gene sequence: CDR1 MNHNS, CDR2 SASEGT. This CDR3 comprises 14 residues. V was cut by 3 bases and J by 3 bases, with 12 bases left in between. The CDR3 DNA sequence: TGTGCCAGCAGTGATTCGAGACAGAGCTACGAGCAGTACTTC. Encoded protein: CASSDSRQSYEQYF.

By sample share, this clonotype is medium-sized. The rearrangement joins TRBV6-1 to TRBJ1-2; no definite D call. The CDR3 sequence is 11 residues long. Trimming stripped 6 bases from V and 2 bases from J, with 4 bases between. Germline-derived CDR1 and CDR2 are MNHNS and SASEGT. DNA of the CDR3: TGTGCCAGCAGCCTCAACTATGGCTACACCTTC. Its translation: CASSLNYGYTF.